The T cell receptor (beta chain) described here comes from a study of T cells in Graves' hyperthyroidism and ophthalmopathy. Study at large: Peripheral blood collection took place at initial diagnosis, before any treatment.

In its sample, this clonotype was seen many times. Deletions cut 3 bases from V and 5 bases from J, with 17 bases between. Germline assignment: CDR1 SGDLS and CDR2 YYNGEE. The CDR3 consists of 15 residues. Researchers amplified the TCR beta CDR3 regions from RNA transcripts. HTBI primers were employed in a first-round RT-PCR of the TCR CDR3. TCRdb re-called the multiplex PCR reads through MiXCR, storing one row per CDR3 protein. This repertoire shows around 700,000 distinct CDR3 sequences, 15% to 20% found once; its top ten account for 16%. Patients aged 18 to 65 with hyperthyroidism were newly diagnosed, with duration under 2 months. PBMCs stemmed from around 9.3 ml fresh peripheral blood.

The sequenced material came from blood. The chain recombines TRBV9 with TRBJ1-1; D ambiguous. The TCR was taken from a woman aged 45-65 years with Graves' hyperthyroidism that later progressed to Graves' ophthalmopathy. The CDR3 DNA reads TGTGCCAGCAGCGGGTCCGGGTTGAGGGTAACTGAAGCTTTCTTT. This sequence encodes CASSGSGLRVTEAFF.